This TCR beta chain was observed in a study of blood T cell repertoires in COVID-19. Study as a whole: The United States, Italy and Spain supplied acute and convalescent COVID-19 samples. From T cells, B-cell-depleted T cells, or PBMCs came the material, which was cDNA or gDNA.

Trimming removed 3 bases from V and 0 bases from J, with 5 bases in between. There are 13 residues in the CDR3. Germline loops: CDR1 SEHNR, CDR2 FQNEAQ (reference sequence). Per the original methods: Nucleated cell number was recorded as an estimate derived from reference gene primer amplification. Repertoires were generated with immunoSEQ multiplex PCR, while TCRdb's copy carries only in-frame clones and drops some. V and J calls and clone size follow that table, whereas D and trimming were derived from the DNA. The data contain approximately 72,000 clones, more than 80% of them singletons. The clonotype was recovered from a woman older than 75 with active or convalescent COVID-19. Sequencing was done on a sample of peripheral blood. V is TRBV7-9 and J is TRBJ1-2; no clear D. The CDR3 is CASSFAANYGYTF. The CDR3 nucleotides read TGTGCCAGCAGCTTCGCAGCTAACTATGGCTACACCTTC.